This T cell receptor beta chain was captured by sequencing in a study of T cell responses to AZD1222 COVID-19 vaccine. Study conclusions and caveats: Clonal diversity may have been underestimated, and the donors were mostly white British, with more females than males. Sampling that yielded the repertoires occurred only after the peak T cell response. Recipients of two AZD1222 doses showed rising Spike-specific TCR breadth and depth.

Clones were sequenced by immunoSEQ multiplex PCR, and TCRdb holds only the in-frame ones, with some missing. Here the sample spans 120,000 to 150,000 clones, approximately 89% being singletons. The V and J ends lost 4 bases and 7 bases respectively, with 14 bases between them. The CDR3 spans 13 residues. Germline V gives CDR1 SGHRS, CDR2 YFSETQ. This clone has a single count. What it binds is not known. The input for sequencing was peripheral blood, taken on day 0 of AZD1222 vaccination. V is TRBV5-1 and J is TRBJ2-5; D might be TRBD1 (6 bases). This clonotype originated in an adult in good health. The CDR3 nucleotides read TGCGCCAGCAGCGAACAGGGACGGGGGACCCAGTACTTC. Translated: CASSEQGRGTQYF.